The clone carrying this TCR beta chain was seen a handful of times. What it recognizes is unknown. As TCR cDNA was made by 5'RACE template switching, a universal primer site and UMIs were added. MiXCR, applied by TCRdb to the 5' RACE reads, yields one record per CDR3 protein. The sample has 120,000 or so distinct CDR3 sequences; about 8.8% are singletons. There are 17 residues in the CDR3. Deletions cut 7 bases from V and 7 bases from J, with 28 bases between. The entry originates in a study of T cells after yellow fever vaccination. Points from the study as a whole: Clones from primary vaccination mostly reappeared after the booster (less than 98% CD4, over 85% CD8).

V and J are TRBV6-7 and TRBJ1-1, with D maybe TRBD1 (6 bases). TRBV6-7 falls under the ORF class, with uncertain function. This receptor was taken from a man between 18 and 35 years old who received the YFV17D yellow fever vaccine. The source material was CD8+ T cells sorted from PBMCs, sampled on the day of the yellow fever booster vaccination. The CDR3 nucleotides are TGTGCCAGCATAAAACCGGGACATCGTGTGAACAGGAATGAAGCTTTCTTT. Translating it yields CASIKPGHRVNRNEAFF.